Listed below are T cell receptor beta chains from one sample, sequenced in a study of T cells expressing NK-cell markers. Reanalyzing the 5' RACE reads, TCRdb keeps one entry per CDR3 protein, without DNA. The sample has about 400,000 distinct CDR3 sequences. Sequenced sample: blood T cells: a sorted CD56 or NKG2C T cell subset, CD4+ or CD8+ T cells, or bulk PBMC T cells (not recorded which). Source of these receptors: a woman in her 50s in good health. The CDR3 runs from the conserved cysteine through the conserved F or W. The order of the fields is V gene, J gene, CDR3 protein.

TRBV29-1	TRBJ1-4	CSVEIGWTTNEKLFF
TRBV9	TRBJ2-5	CASSPGLAEYQETQYF
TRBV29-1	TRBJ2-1	CSVVQGDYNEQFF
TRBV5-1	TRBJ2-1	CASSLVGGGRNEQFF
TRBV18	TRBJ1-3	CASSYTGTGETGNTIYF
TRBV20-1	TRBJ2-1	CSARTLSGGGYNEQFF
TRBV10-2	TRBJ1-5	CASSESLYTQPQHF
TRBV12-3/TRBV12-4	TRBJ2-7	CASSRTSGRVNEQYF
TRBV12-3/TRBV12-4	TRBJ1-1	CASGTARAAFF
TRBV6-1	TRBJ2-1	CASSVGGALEQFF
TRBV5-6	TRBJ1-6	CASTDGQWGRSPLHF
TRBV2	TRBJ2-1	CASSDKVSGIYNEQFF
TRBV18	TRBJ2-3	CASSPISGRDHTQYF
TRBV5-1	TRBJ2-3	CASTRQGGRDTQYF
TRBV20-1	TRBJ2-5	CSARDLLGGSQETQYF
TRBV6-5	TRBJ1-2	CASSYRVAGYGYTF
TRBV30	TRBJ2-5	CAWSSGGLETQYF
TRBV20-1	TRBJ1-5	CSARETENQPQHF
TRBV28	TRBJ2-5	CASNPGGLAGETQYF
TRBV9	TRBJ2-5	CASSVGTRETQYF
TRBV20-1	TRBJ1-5	CSASPDRGLPNQPQHF
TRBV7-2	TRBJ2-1	CASTGGGFNEQFF
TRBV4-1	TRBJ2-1	CASSQPGGNEQFF
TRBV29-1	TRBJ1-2	CSVEDPRGITYGYTF
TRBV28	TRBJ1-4	CASRATNEKLFF
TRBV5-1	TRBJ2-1	CASSLARVHEQFF
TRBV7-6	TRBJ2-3	CASSPSGGVTDTQYF
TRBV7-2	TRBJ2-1	CASSLESPGLAGVQQFF
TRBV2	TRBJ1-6	CASGPPQNSPLHF
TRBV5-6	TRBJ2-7	CASEPFGTGVEQYF
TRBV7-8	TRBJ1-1	CASSLGGAWNTEAFF
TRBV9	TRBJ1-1	CASSVDGSVTEAFF
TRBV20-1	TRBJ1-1	CSASGTEMNTEAFF
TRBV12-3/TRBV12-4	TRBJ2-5	CASSLERARGTGETQYF
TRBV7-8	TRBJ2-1	CASSLVSDLSYNEQFF
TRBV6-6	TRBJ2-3	CASSYSSPDTQYF
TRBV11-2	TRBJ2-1	CASSPGTGYHEQFF
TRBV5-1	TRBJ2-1	CASSLARGESAYNEQFF
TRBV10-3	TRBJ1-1	CAISDGGDAFF
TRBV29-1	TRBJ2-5	CSVVPGGGQTQYF